This T cell receptor (beta chain) was identified in a study of T-cell reconstitution after alpha-beta-depleted transplantation in children. Unique molecular identifiers were built into the TCRbeta library. From the PCR reads, TCRdb called clonotypes with MiXCR, one entry per CDR3 protein. Of approximately 200,000 distinct CDR3 sequences listed, 13% to 15% are singletons. This clonotype was observed at least ten times. Trimming took 6 bases from V and 4 from J, leaving 12 bases between them. From germline, CDR1 is SQVTM and CDR2 ANQGSEA. The CDR3 sequence is 12 residues long. The chain uses TRBV29-1 and TRBJ1-2; D perhaps matches TRBD1 (6 bases). Source: PBMCs from the stem cell graft donor, taken from the stem cell graft. The TCR was taken from a human donor who donated a stem cell graft to a child with acute lymphoblastic leukemia. The CDR3 region has the DNA TGCAGCGTATTACAGGGAAGCTATGGCTACACCTTC. It codes for CSVLQGSYGYTF.